This TCR beta chain was identified in a study of shared clonotypes between healthy human individuals. Germline-derived CDR1 and CDR2 are SGHTA and FQGTGA. The CDR3 is 13 amino acids. V lost 4 bases and J lost 7, with 13 bases in between. Clones were sequenced by immunoSEQ multiplex PCR, and TCRdb holds only the in-frame ones, with some missing. The sample shows 2 million to 3 million clones, 93% of them seen only once. The sequence came from a man aged 18 to 35 in good health. Some clones in this sample may be carry-over from other donors' samples. The sample was naive CD4+ T cells from PBMCs. Subset here: CD45RA+ positively selected. The J gene is TRBJ1-1, the V gene TRBV7-3, with D possibly being TRBD1 (6 bases). The CDR3 is CASSSNRDLEAFF. The CDR3 DNA reads as TGTGCCAGCAGCTCGAACAGGGACCTTGAAGCTTTCTTT.